Judged by abundance, the clone carrying this T cell receptor (delta chain) is medium-sized. These data are taken from a study of gamma-delta chains in newborns, infants, children. TCRdb reanalysed the reads with CATT. The sample records more than 9,000 delta-chain clones, 20% to 25% being singletons. The CDR3 spans 20 residues. With 0 bases removed from V and 0 bases from J, the gap between germline ends came to 25 bases. From germline, CDR1 is GEAIGNYY and CDR2 EKD. Sequenced input: blood. V usage is TRDV2 and J usage is TRDJ1; possibly TRDD2 or TRDD3 for D (6 bases each). This clonotype originated in a child who was a newborn, infant or young child, either healthy, febrile or measles-vaccinated (not recorded which). The CDR3 loop is CACDTLIPSPGEPYTDKLIF. Written as DNA, the CDR3 is TGTGCCTGTGACACCTTAATTCCTAGTCCGGGGGAACCGTACACCGATAAACTCATCTTT.